Many counts were recorded for the clone carrying this TCR beta chain. The antigen is unknown. The sample comes from a study of T cell repertoires in cytomegalovirus infection. Study findings and constraints: Summed frequency of shared TCR beta families picked out CMV carriers who also had the relevant HLA.

V shed 0 bases and J 3 bases; nucleotides not matched to a gene: 1. CDR3 length: 16 residues. Germline-derived CDR1 and CDR2 are SGHVS and FNYEAQ. TCRdb redid the calling of the reads with MiXCR, one entry per CDR3 protein. The sample has roughly 920,000 distinct CDR3 sequences; 25% to 40% are singletons. Source: cultured CD8+ T cells from PBMCs, taken from culture after CMV antigen stimulation. The chain combines TRBV7-6 with TRBJ2-1; 11 positions match TRBD1. The clonotype was recovered from a human donor in good health (CMV status not recorded). Some clones in this sample may be carry-over from other donors' samples. CDR3 sequence (DNA): TGTGCCAGCAGCTTAGCGGGACAGGGGGTCTACAATGAGCAGTTCTTC. It encodes CASSLAGQGVYNEQFF.